The 10 T cell receptor beta chains given below trace back to one sample, sequenced in a study of vaccination effects on CD4 cells after COVID-19. These receptors lack a known antigen. Clones were read by immunoSEQ multiplex PCR, and TCRdb kept only the in-frame ones, dropping some. The sample lists 67,000 or so clones, 81% occurring once. With the ViraFEST assay, the study expanded antigen-specific CD4+ T cells using viral peptide pools, then sequenced them. Researchers isolated CD4+ T cells once approximately eleven days of culture had elapsed. It was two doses of either the BNT162b2 or mRNA-1273 vaccine that participants received. Sequencing was performed on CD4+ T cells from PBMCs cultured with HCoV-229E spike peptides, taken after COVID-19 vaccination. All receptors derive from a human donor who received a COVID-19 vaccine.

This chain connects TRBV28 to TRBJ1-1, with D perhaps matching TRBD1 (5 bases). V dropped 2 bases and J dropped 1 base, with 11 bases sitting between them. CDR1 is MDHEN and CDR2 is SYDVKM in the germline V gene. The CDR3 consists of 15 residues. CDR3 in DNA: TGTGCCAGCAGTTTACCGACAGCGGGGAACACTGAAGCTTTCTTT. It yields the protein CASSLPTAGNTEAFF.

The V gene is TRBV5-8, the J gene TRBJ2-7; D is perhaps TRBD2 (7 bases). Germline V lookup: CDR1 SGHTS, CDR2 YDEGEE. V dropped 1 base and J dropped 1 base, with 12 bases sitting between them. This CDR3 contains 15 residues. CDR3 residues: CASSLRGATSYEQYV. CDR3 in DNA: TGTGCCAGCAGCTTGCGGGGGGCAACATCCTACGAGCAGTACGTC.

The chain has TRBV15 and TRBJ2-5; D ambiguous. Trimming took off 1 base at V and 2 bases at J, with 11 bases between the two ends. This CDR3 spans 15 amino acids. The germline V gene encodes CDR1 LNHNV and CDR2 YYDKDF (reference sequence). CDR3 coding DNA: TGTGCCACCAGCAGAGCTCGTCAATTTCAAGAGACCCAGTACTTC. Protein product: CATSRARQFQETQYF.

The chain combines TRBV6-4 with TRBJ2-2; perhaps TRBD2 as D (6 bases). The CDR3 is 17 amino acids. V dropped 6 bases and J dropped 2 bases, with 19 bases sitting between them. Germline V gene lookup returns CDR1 MRHNA and CDR2 SNTAGT. The CDR3 DNA reads TGTGCCAGCAGCCTGGGGTGGAGCGGGTCCAACACCGGGGAGCTGTTTTTT. Translation gives CASSLGWSGSNTGELFF.

This clone has only a few counts. This chain joins TRBV30 and TRBJ1-4; D gene ambiguous. CDR1 and CDR2 from the germline V gene are GTSNPN and SVGIG (reference sequence). V was trimmed by 0 bases and J by 6 bases, leaving 5 bases between them. The CDR3 runs to 12 residues. CDR3 sequence reads: CAWSVRDEKLFF. CDR3 coding DNA: TGTGCCTGGAGTGTACGAGATGAAAAACTGTTTTTT.

V gene TRBV28 combines with J gene TRBJ2-7; TRBD2 matches at 8 bases. V shed 5 bases and J 2 bases; nucleotides not matched to a gene: 5. The CDR3 has 14 amino acids. The germline V gene encodes CDR1 MDHEN and CDR2 SYDVKM. The CDR3 protein is CASSRYGGAYEQYV. The CDR3 DNA follows: TGTGCCAGCAGTCGGTACGGGGGGGCCTACGAGCAGTACGTC.

The V and J genes are TRBV11-2 and TRBJ2-1, with D perhaps matching TRBD2 (5 bases). The CDR3 totals 16 residues. CDR1 SGHAT and CDR2 FQNNGV come from the germline V gene. V lost 7 bases and J 2 bases, leaving 18 bases between the germline ends. The CDR3 nucleotides are TGTGCCAGCACCTCGGGGTGGGCAGGAGCCTACAATGAGCAGTTCTTC. It is translated as CASTSGWAGAYNEQFF.

The V and J genes are TRBV7-2 and TRBJ2-3; D call uncertain. Looked up from germline, CDR1 is SGHTA and CDR2 is FQGNSA. V was clipped by 4 bases and J by 4 bases, with 12 bases between them. The CDR3 covers 14 residues. The CDR3 DNA sequence: TGTGCCAGCAGCTCTCAGGTGGGGTCAGATACGCAGTATTTT. Translation gives CASSSQVGSDTQYF. The whole variable domain, remainder taken from reference TRBV7-2 and TRBJ2-3, is GAGVSQSPSNKVTEKGKDVELRCDPISGHTALYWYRQSLGQGLEFLIYFQGNSAPDKSGLPSDRFSAERTGGSVSTLTIQRTQQEDSAVYLCASSSQVGSDTQYFGPGTRLTVL.

The J gene is TRBJ2-1, the V gene TRBV19; D is perhaps TRBD2 (7 bases). The CDR3 loop spans 15 amino acids. Looked up from germline, CDR1 is LNHDA and CDR2 is SQIVND (reference sequence). Trimming removed 6 bases at V and 5 bases at J, with 17 bases between. The CDR3, as DNA: TGTGCCAGTAGACCATATGAGGGGGGGAACAATGAGCAGTTCTTC. It encodes CASRPYEGGNNEQFF.

This clone was detected only once. The chain links TRBV6-6 to TRBJ2-2; 8 bases agree with TRBD1. This CDR3 has 16 residues. V lost 4 bases and J lost 7; bases outside the gene matches: 11. CDR1 and CDR2 (germline): MNHNY, SVGAGI (reference sequence). CDR3 sequence: CASSSWTGKSFGELFF. The CDR3 nucleotides are TGTGCCAGCAGTTCCTGGACAGGGAAATCCTTCGGGGAGCTGTTTTTT.